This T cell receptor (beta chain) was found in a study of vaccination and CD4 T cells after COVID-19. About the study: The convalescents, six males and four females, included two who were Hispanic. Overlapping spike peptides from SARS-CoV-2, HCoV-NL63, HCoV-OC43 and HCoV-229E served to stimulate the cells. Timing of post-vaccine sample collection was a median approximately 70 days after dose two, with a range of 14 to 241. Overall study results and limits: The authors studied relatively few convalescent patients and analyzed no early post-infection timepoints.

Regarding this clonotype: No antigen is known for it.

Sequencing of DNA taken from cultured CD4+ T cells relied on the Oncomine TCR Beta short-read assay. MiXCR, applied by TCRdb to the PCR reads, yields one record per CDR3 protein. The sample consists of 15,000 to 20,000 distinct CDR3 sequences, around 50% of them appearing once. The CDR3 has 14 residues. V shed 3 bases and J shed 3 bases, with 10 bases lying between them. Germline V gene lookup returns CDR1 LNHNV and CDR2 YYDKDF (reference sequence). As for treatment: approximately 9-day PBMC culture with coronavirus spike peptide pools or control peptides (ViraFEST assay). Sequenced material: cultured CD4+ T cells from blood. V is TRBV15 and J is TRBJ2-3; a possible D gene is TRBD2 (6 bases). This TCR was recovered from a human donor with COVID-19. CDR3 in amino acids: CATSSPGRTDTQYF. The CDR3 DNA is TGTGCCACCAGCAGTCCGGGGAGGACAGATACGCAGTATTTT. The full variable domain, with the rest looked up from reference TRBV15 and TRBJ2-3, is DAMVIQNPRYQVTQFGKPVTLSCSQTLNHNVMYWYQQKSSQAPKLLFHYYDKDFNNEADTPDNFQSRRPNTSFCFLDIRSPGLGDTAMYLCATSSPGRTDTQYFGPGTRLTVL.